Each of the 18 T cell receptor beta chains below was sequenced from the same sample in a study of OX40 agonist ivuxolimab in advanced cancers. The library was generated by the immunoSEQ multiplex PCR assay. TCRdb holds this immuneACCESS table with in-frame rearrangements only. Some clones are missing; in checked studies, unresolved V genes explain under half, and the rest has no known cause. This sample holds approximately 84,000 clones; roughly 89% were observed only once. Jointly, the top ten make up roughly 0.19% of the sample. The sequencing here drew on CD4+ or CD8+ T cells sorted from blood, taken in a trial of the OX40 agonist ivuxolimab. The source is an adult with an advanced solid tumor such as melanoma, head and neck, liver or kidney cancer.

The CDR3 protein is CASTPTRGRSYGYTF. The CDR3 DNA sequence: TGTGCCAGCACCCCCACCAGAGGAAGGTCCTATGGCTACACCTTC. The gene calls are TRBV9 and TRBJ1-2; D gene uncertain. The germline gives CDR1 SGDLS, CDR2 YYNGEE. V dropped 6 bases and J dropped 4 bases, with 19 bases sitting between them. The CDR3 length is 15 residues. Filled out from reference TRBV9 and TRBJ1-2, the complete variable domain reads DSGVTQTPKHLITATGQRVTLRCSPRSGDLSVYWYQQSLDQGLQFLIQYYNGEERAKGNILERFSAQQFPDLHSELNLSSLELGDSALYFCASTPTRGRSYGYTFGSGTRLTVV.

V usage is TRBV6-1 and J usage is TRBJ1-2, with D maybe TRBD1 (5 bases). Germline CDR1 MNHNS, CDR2 SASEGT. CDR3 size: 15 residues. V gave up 5 bases and J gave up 7 bases, with 20 bases separating them. CDR3: CASSNRDGHLRGYTF. CDR3 coding DNA: TGTGCCAGCAGTAACCGGGACGGACATCTTCGTGGCTACACCTTC.

There are a few counts of this clone. This chain connects TRBV4-1 to TRBJ1-5, with D tentatively TRBD1 (6 bases). The germline V and J ends were trimmed by 2 bases and 1 base, with 15 bases remaining between them. This CDR3 contains 17 residues. The germline V gene has CDR1 MGHRA and CDR2 YSYEKL. This CDR3 reads CASSQLVGAGSNQPQHF. The DNA for the CDR3 is TGCGCCAGCAGCCAATTGGTGGGGGCAGGGAGCAATCAGCCCCAGCATTTT.

The chain couples TRBV5-1 to TRBJ2-2; 7 bases map to TRBD1. Germline CDR1 is SGHRS and CDR2 is YFSETQ. This CDR3 has 15 residues. Germline trimming cut 4 bases from V and 7 bases from J; bases unmatched to any gene: 10. This CDR3 is CASSPVTGSNGELFF. Here the CDR3 DNA reads TGCGCCAGCAGCCCGGTGACAGGGTCGAACGGGGAGCTGTTTTTT.

The rearrangement uses TRBV18 and TRBJ2-7, with 7 bases aligning to TRBD1. Germline CDR1 is KGHSH and CDR2 is LQKENI. With 2 bases clipped from V and 5 bases from J, the junction kept 12 bases outside the gene matches. The CDR3 runs 16 residues. CDR3: CASSPGDSTNANEQYV. DNA for the CDR3: TGTGCCAGCTCACCAGGGGACAGTACCAACGCGAACGAGCAGTACGTC.

This chain links TRBV20-1 with TRBJ1-2, with D maybe TRBD1 (6 bases). The CDR3 has 11 amino acids. CDR1 DFQATT and CDR2 SNEGSKA come from the germline V gene (reference sequence). CDR3 DNA sequence: TGCAGGCCCCAGGGGTTGGGTGGCTACACCTTC. The encoded protein is CRPQGLGGYTF.

The chain recombines TRBV5-1 with TRBJ2-2, with 7 nucleotides matching TRBD1. The V segment lost 0 bases and the J segment 5 bases; nucleotides outside the gene matches: 4. CDR1 SGHRS and CDR2 YFSETQ come from the germline V gene. CDR3 length: 15 residues. CDR3 in amino acids: CASSLGGQETGELFF. CDR3 in DNA: TGCGCCAGCAGCTTGGGCGGACAGGAGACCGGGGAGCTGTTTTTT.

The chain uses TRBV11-2 and TRBJ1-2; possibly TRBD1 for D (6 bases). This CDR3 has 12 residues. Trimming left V 11 bases short and J 6 bases short, with 16 bases between. From germline, CDR1 is SGHAT and CDR2 FQNNGV. This CDR3 reads CASSRGPNGYTF. Here the CDR3 DNA reads TGTGCCTCCAGCAGGGGTCCCAATGGCTACACCTTC. The variable domain in full, completed from reference TRBV11-2 and TRBJ1-2, reads EAGVAQSPRYKIIEKRQSVAFWCNPISGHATLYWYQQILGQGPKLLIQFQNNGVVDDSQLPKDRFSAERLKGVDSTLKIQPAKLEDSAVYLCASSRGPNGYTFGSGTRLTVV.

The chain combines TRBV5-6 with TRBJ1-2; no reliable D call. In germline, CDR1 is SGHDT, CDR2 YYEEEE. The CDR3 totals 12 residues. Trimming removed 0 bases at V and 6 bases at J, with 6 bases between. The CDR3 region has the DNA TGTGCCAGCAGCTTGGACCTCAATGGCTACACCTTC. The encoded protein is CASSLDLNGYTF.

This chain uses TRBV10-3 with TRBJ2-1; 8 bases map to TRBD1. Germline V gene lookup returns CDR1 ENHRY and CDR2 SYGVKD. The CDR3 runs 13 residues. The V and J ends lost 7 bases and 3 bases, in that order; junction bases with no gene match: 2. CDR3 loop: CAITTGGYNEQFF. DNA of the CDR3: TGTGCCATCACCACAGGGGGCTACAATGAGCAGTTCTTC.

V is TRBV4-1 and J is TRBJ2-5, with D hard to call. Germline V lookup: CDR1 MGHRA, CDR2 YSYEKL. The CDR3 spans 14 residues. V was shortened by 0 bases and J by 2 bases, with 7 bases between the two germline ends. The CDR3 sequence: CASSQEDRQETQYF. CDR3 nucleotide sequence: TGCGCCAGCAGCCAAGAAGACCGGCAAGAGACCCAGTACTTC.

V gene TRBV5-4 combines with J gene TRBJ2-6; 7 bases map to TRBD1. V lost 4 bases and J lost 0; bases outside the gene matches: 10. This CDR3 is 18 amino acids long. Germline loops: CDR1 SGHNT, CDR2 YYREEE (reference sequence). The CDR3 protein is CASSRTGTAPSGANVLTF. The DNA for the CDR3 is TGTGCCAGCAGCCGGACCGGGACAGCACCCTCTGGGGCCAACGTCCTGACTTTC.

The chain couples TRBV6-5 to TRBJ1-5; D unclear. Trimming removed 7 bases from V and 2 bases from J, with 15 bases in between. The CDR3 contains 15 residues. CDR1 is MNHEY and CDR2 is SVGAGI in the germline V gene. The CDR3 loop is CASTPSYDGNQPQHF. DNA of the CDR3: TGTGCCAGCACCCCATCGTATGATGGCAATCAGCCCCAGCATTTT.

This clone occurred many times. The V call is TRBV5-1, the J call TRBJ1-1; TRBD1 aligns across 7 bases. The V gene's germline CDR1 is SGHRS and CDR2 YFSETQ. V gave up 0 bases and J gave up 5 bases; unmatched junction bases: 4. The CDR3 contains 14 residues. The DNA of the CDR3 is TGCGCCAGCAGCTTGGAACAGGGGAGGACTGAAGCTTTCTTT. This encodes CASSLEQGRTEAFF.

The V gene is TRBV2, the J gene TRBJ2-2; 8 bases fit TRBD1. The V and J ends lost 6 bases and 4 bases, in that order; junction bases with no gene match: 7. The CDR3 covers 15 residues. Germline CDR1 SNHLY, CDR2 FYNNEI. The CDR3 DNA sequence: TGTGCCAGCAGCCCGCAGGGGGCGCCCACCGGGGAGCTGTTTTTT. Its translation: CASSPQGAPTGELFF.

This clone was observed once. The genes are TRBV5-1 and TRBJ2-3; D uncertain. Per germline, CDR1 SGHRS and CDR2 YFSETQ. The germline V and J ends were trimmed by 4 bases and 2 bases, with 14 bases remaining between them. The CDR3 consists of 15 residues. The CDR3 DNA reads TGCGCCAGCAGCGAAGGGCTAGGGCCCACAGATACGCAGTATTTT. Protein: CASSEGLGPTDTQYF.

The chain has TRBV5-4 and TRBJ1-1, with 7 bases aligning to TRBD1. V dropped 3 bases and J dropped 1; count of bases not matched to a gene: 6. CDR3 length equals 15 residues. Per the germline V gene, CDR1 is SGHNT and CDR2 is YYREEE (reference sequence). The CDR3 is CASSSGRQGNTEAFF. The CDR3 DNA sequence: TGTGCCAGCAGCTCCGGTCGACAGGGGAACACTGAAGCTTTCTTT.

The chain links TRBV5-1 to TRBJ1-2; TRBD1 might be the D (6 bases). The CDR3 is 15 amino acids. Germline V gene sequence: CDR1 SGHRS, CDR2 YFSETQ. The V gene lost 4 bases and the J gene lost 0 bases, with 13 bases spanning the gap. This CDR3 reads CASSNGQRTNYGYTF. The CDR3 DNA follows: TGCGCCAGCAGCAACGGACAGCGAACTAACTATGGCTACACCTTC.